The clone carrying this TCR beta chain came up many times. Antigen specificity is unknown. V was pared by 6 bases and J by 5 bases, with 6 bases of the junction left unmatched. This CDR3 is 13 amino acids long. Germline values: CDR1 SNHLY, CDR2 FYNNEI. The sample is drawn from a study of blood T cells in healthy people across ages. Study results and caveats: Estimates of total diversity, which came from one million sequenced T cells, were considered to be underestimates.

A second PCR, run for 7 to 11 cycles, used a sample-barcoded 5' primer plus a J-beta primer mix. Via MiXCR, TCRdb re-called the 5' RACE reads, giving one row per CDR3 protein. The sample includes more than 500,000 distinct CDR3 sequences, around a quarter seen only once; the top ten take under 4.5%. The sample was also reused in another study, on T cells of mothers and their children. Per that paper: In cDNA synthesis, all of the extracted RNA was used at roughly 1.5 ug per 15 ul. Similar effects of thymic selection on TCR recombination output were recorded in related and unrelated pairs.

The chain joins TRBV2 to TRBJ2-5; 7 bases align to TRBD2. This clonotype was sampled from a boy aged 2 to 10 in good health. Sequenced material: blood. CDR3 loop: CASRWEGRETQYF. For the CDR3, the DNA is TGTGCCAGCAGATGGGAGGGTCGGGAGACCCAGTACTTC.